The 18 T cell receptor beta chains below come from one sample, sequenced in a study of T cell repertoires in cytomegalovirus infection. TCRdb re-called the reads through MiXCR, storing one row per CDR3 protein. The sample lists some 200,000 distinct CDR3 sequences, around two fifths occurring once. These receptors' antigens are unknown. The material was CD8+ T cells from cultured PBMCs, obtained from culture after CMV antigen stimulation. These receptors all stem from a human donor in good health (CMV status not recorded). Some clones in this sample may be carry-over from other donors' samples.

The chain's CDR3 is CASSYSIGKGLNTEAFF. The CDR3 coding sequence is TGTGCCAGCAGTTACTCGATCGGGAAGGGGTTGAACACTGAAGCTTTCTTT. The chain carries TRBV6-5 and TRBJ1-1; weak D call: TRBD1 (5 bases). This CDR3 spans 17 amino acids. Trimming took off 0 bases at V and 0 bases at J, with 14 bases between the two ends. CDR1 is MNHEY and CDR2 is SVGAGI in the germline V gene.

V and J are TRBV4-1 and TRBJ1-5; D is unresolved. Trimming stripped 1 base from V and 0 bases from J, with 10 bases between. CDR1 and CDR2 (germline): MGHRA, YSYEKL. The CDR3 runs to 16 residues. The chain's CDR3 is CASSQVLRDSNQPQHF. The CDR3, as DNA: TGCGCCAGCAGCCAAGTTCTCCGGGATAGCAATCAGCCCCAGCATTTT.

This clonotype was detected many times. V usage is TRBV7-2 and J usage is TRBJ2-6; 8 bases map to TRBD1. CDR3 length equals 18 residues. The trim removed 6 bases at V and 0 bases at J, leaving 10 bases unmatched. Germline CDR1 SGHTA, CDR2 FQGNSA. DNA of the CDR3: TGTGCCAGCAGTCGTCGGGCAGGGGGCATCTCTGGGGCCAACGTCCTGACTTTC. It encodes CASSRRAGGISGANVLTF.

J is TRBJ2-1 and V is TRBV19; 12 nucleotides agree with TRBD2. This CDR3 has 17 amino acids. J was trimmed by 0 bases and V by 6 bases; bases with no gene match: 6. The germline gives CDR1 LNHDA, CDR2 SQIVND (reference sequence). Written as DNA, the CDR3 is TGTGCCAGTAGCCCTACTAGCGGGAGGAGCTCCTACAATGAGCAGTTCTTC. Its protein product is CASSPTSGRSSYNEQFF.

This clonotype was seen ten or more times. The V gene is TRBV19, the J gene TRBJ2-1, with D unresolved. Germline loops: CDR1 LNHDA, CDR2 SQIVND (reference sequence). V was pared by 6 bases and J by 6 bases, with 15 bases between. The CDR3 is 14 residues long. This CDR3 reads CASSDRAIFNEQFF. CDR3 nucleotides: TGTGCCAGTAGCGACCGAGCGATTTTCAATGAGCAGTTCTTC.

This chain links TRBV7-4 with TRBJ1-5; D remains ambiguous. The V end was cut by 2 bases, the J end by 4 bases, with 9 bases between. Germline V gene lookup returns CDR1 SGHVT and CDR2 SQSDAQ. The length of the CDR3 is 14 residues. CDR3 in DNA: TGTGCCAGCAGCTTAAGCAACAGTAATCAGCCCCAGCATTTT. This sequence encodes CASSLSNSNQPQHF.

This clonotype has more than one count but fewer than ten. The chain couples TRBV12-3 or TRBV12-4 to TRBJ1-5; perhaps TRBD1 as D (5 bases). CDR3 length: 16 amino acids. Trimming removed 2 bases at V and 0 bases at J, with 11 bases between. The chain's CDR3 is CASSLSKGSSNQPQHF. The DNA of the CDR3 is TGTGCCAGCAGTTTATCGAAGGGGTCTAGCAATCAGCCCCAGCATTTT.

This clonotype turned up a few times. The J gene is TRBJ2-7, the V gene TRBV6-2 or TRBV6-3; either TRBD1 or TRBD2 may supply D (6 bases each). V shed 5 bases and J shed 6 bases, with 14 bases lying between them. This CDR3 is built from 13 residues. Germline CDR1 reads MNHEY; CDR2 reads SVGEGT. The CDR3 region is CASSMGGLREQYF. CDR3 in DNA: TGTGCCAGCAGTATGGGGGGCCTGCGCGAGCAGTACTTC.

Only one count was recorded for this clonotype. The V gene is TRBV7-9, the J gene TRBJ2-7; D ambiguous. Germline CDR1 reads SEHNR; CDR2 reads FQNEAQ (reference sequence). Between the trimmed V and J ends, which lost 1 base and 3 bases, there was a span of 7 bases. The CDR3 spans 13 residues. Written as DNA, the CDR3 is TGTGCCAGCAGCTTAGTCGTCAACTACGAGCAGTACTTC. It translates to CASSLVVNYEQYF.

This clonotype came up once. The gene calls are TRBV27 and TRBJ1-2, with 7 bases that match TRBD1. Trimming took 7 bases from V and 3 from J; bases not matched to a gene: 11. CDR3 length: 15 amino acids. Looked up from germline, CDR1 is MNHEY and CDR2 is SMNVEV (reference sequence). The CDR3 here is CASTPRGENYYGYTF. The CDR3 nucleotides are TGTGCCAGCACACCCAGGGGGGAAAACTACTATGGCTACACCTTC.

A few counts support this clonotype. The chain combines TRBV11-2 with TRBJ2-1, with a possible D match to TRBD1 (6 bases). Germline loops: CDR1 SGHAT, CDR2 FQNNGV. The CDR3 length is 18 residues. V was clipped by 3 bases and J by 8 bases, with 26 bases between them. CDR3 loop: CASSLFKTGLISFDEQFF. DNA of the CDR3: TGTGCCAGCAGCTTGTTCAAAACAGGGTTAATTTCATTCGATGAGCAGTTCTTC.

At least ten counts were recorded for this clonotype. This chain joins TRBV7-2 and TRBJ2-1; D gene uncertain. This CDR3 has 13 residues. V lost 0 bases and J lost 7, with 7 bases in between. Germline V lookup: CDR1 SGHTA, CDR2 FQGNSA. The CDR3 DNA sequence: TGTGCCAGCAGCTTAGCGAAGGGAAATGAGCAGTTCTTC. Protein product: CASSLAKGNEQFF.

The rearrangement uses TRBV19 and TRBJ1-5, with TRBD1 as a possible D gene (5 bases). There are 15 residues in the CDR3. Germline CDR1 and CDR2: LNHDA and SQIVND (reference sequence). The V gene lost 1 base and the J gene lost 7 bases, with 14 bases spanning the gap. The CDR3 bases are TGTGCCAGTAGTATAGTAAGGGGAATTGGGCAGCCCCAGCATTTT. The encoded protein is CASSIVRGIGQPQHF.

The CDR3 DNA reads TGTGCCAGCAGCTCGACAGTGGCAGGGAATCAGCCCCAGCATTTT. It yields the protein CASSSTVAGNQPQHF. The J gene is TRBJ1-5, the V gene TRBV7-9, with D perhaps matching TRBD1 (5 bases). Germline V gene data show CDR1 as SEHNR and CDR2 as FQNEAQ (reference sequence). The CDR3 is 15 residues long. V gave up 4 bases and J gave up 4 bases, with 14 bases separating them.

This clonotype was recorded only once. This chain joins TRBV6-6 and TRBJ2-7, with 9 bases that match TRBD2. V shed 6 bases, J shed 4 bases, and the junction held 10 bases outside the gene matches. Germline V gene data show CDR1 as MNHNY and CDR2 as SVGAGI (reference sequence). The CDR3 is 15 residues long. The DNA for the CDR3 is TGTGCCAGCAGCCACTCAAGACTAGCGGTATACGAGCAGTACTTC. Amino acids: CASSHSRLAVYEQYF.

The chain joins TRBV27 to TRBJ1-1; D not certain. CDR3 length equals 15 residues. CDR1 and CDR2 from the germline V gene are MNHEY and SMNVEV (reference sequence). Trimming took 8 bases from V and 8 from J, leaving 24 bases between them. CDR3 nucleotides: TGTGCCAGCTCCCCCGGACGGCAAACCATTCAAGAAGCTTTCTTT. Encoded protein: CASSPGRQTIQEAFF.

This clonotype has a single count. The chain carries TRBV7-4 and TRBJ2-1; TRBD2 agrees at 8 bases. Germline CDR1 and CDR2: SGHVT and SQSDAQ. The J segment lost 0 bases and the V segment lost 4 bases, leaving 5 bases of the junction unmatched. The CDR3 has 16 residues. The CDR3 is CASSSSGGPSYNEQFF. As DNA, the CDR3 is TGTGCCAGCAGCTCCTCGGGGGGGCCCTCCTACAATGAGCAGTTCTTC.

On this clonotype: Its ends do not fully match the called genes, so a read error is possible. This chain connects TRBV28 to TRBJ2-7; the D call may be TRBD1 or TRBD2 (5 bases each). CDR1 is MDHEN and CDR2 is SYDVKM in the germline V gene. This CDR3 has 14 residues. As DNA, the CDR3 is TGTGCAAGCAGGCCGGGACGGCTTACCTACGAGCAGTACTTC. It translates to CASRPGRLTYEQYF.